The 9 T cell receptor beta chains below all came from one sample that was sequenced in a study of blood T cell repertoires in COVID-19. Only in-frame clones appear in the TCRdb table, and some are missing; sequencing was by immunoSEQ multiplex PCR. The table lists some 120,000 clones, roughly four fifths of them singletons. Material: peripheral blood. The receptors here all came from a man in his 70s with active or convalescent COVID-19.

The chain couples TRBV4-2 to TRBJ2-3; TRBD2 matches 11 bases. Germline CDR1 reads LGHNA; CDR2 reads YNFKEQ. The CDR3 is made up of 18 amino acids. Trimming at V came to 0 bases and at J to 5 bases, leaving 10 bases not matched to a gene. The CDR3 DNA follows: TGTGCCAGCAGCCAAGAACTTACTAGCGGGGGCCGGGGAGATACGCAGTATTTT. The encoded protein is CASSQELTSGGRGDTQYF.

The chain links TRBV24-1 to TRBJ1-2, with TRBD1 matching 9 bases. Trimming took 4 bases from V and 4 from J; bases not matched to a gene: 6. The CDR3 has 15 amino acids. CDR1 is KGHDR, CDR2 SFDVKD, per germline. CDR3 region: CATSDPGTGTYGYTF. CDR3 sequence (DNA): TGTGCCACCAGTGACCCCGGGACAGGGACCTATGGCTACACCTTC.

The J gene is TRBJ1-2, the V gene TRBV7-2; the match to TRBD1 covers 9 bases. Trimming removed 6 bases from V and 3 bases from J; junction bases left unmatched: 11. CDR1 and CDR2 (germline): SGHTA, FQGNSA. This CDR3 comprises 16 residues. CDR3 sequence reads: CASRQSGQGPYYGYTF. CDR3 sequence (DNA): TGTGCCAGCAGACAAAGCGGACAGGGGCCCTACTATGGCTACACCTTC.

V usage is TRBV9 and J usage is TRBJ2-7; TRBD1 matches at 8 bases. V dropped 4 bases and J dropped 5; count of bases not matched to a gene: 11. This CDR3 spans 15 amino acids. CDR1 and CDR2 from the germline V gene are SGDLS and YYNGEE. The CDR3 bases are TGTGCCAGCAGCTCCCGTCCCGGACAGGGTAACGAGCAGTACTTC. It codes for CASSSRPGQGNEQYF.

This clone was seen more than once but under ten times. The V gene is TRBV19, the J gene TRBJ2-7; weak D call: TRBD1 (5 bases). Trimming removed 5 bases at V and 5 bases at J, with 13 bases between. The CDR3 totals 13 residues. The germline gives CDR1 LNHDA, CDR2 SQIVND (reference sequence). CDR3 protein: CASSSRVKDEQYF. The CDR3 region has the DNA TGTGCCAGTAGTTCCAGGGTAAAGGACGAGCAGTACTTC.

This chain joins TRBV23-1 and TRBJ1-5; D might be TRBD1 (5 bases). TRBV23-1 is an ORF; its function is uncertain. V dropped 7 bases and J dropped 6 bases, with 16 bases sitting between them. The CDR3 length is 14 residues. CDR3 residues: CASIQTVFAQPQHF. The CDR3, as DNA: TGCGCCAGCATTCAGACAGTTTTTGCTCAGCCCCAGCATTTT.

The chain couples TRBV10-3 to TRBJ1-2, with 7 bases identical to TRBD1. The CDR3 runs to 14 residues. Germline V lookup: CDR1 ENHRY, CDR2 SYGVKD. Losses at the gene ends were 5 bases for V and 4 bases for J; bases not matched to a gene: 7. The CDR3 loop is CAISFDRVGYGYTF. CDR3 DNA sequence: TGTGCCATCAGTTTCGACAGGGTCGGCTATGGCTACACCTTC.

The chain employs TRBV18 and TRBJ1-2; 8 nucleotides align to TRBD1. Germline V lookup: CDR1 KGHSH, CDR2 LQKENI. The CDR3 extends over 15 amino acids. Unmatched junction bases numbered 3, after V lost 3 bases and J lost 0 bases. CDR3 in DNA: TGTGCCAGCTCACCGGGGACAGGTCCTAACTATGGCTACACCTTC. Its translation: CASSPGTGPNYGYTF.

This sequence joins TRBV25-1 and TRBJ2-2, with D perhaps matching TRBD2 (6 bases). Germline-derived CDR1 and CDR2 are MGHDK and SYGVNS. There are 15 residues in the CDR3. The V gene lost 6 bases and the J gene lost 1 base, with 12 bases spanning the gap. The CDR3 DNA reads TGTGCCAGCAGGGGAATTAGCGGGAACACCGGGGAGCTGTTTTTT. Its protein is CASRGISGNTGELFF.